This passage covers 28 T cell receptor beta chains from one sample sequenced in a study of T-cell memory formation after mild COVID-19 (dated by TCRdb to the early 2020s). Libraries were prepared through 5' RACE. The sequencer was an Illumina NovaSeq 6000. TCRdb reanalyzed the raw reads on its own, using fastp at Q25 for trimming and MiXCR for clone calling, and kept in-frame beta chains. Each record represents a unique CDR3 protein, reported with the most common genes and DNA among its rows. The sample table holds approximately 250,000 distinct CDR3 sequences, of which 15% to 19% were seen once. The top ten clones comprise 2% to 2.5% of the sample. The sample comprised PBMCs or a T cell subset sorted from them (not recorded which). The source of these receptors is an adult woman who had mild COVID-19 (a few samples of this study predate the infection). The sample titles of this study are shuffled in the database, so cell type and time point are left out; the donor was told from shared clones.

The J gene is TRBJ1-1, the V gene TRBV5-4, with D tentatively TRBD1 (6 bases). CDR1 and CDR2 from the germline V gene are SGHNT and YYREEE (reference sequence). Trimming took 3 bases from V and 5 from J, leaving 17 bases between them. The CDR3 sequence is 15 residues long. The CDR3 coding sequence is TGTGCCAGCAGCTCAAAACAGGGAGCGGTGACTGAAGCTTTCTTT. Translation: CASSSKQGAVTEAFF.

This chain links TRBV29-1 with TRBJ1-2; D remains ambiguous. The CDR3 spans 14 residues. Trimming removed 4 bases at V and 1 base at J, with 13 bases between. Germline V gene data show CDR1 as SQVTM and CDR2 as ANQGSEA. Here the CDR3 reads CSVANRPLNYGYTF. The CDR3 DNA sequence: TGCAGCGTTGCTAATCGGCCCCTTAACTATGGCTACACCTTC. Complete variable domain (other parts from reference TRBV29-1 and TRBJ1-2): SAVISQKPSRDICQRGTSLTIQCQVDSQVTMMFWYRQQPGQSLTLIATANQGSEATYESGFVIDKFPISRPNLTFSTLTVSNMSPEDSSIYLCSVANRPLNYGYTFGSGTRLTVV.

This clonotype appeared many times. The V call is TRBV5-1, the J call TRBJ2-5, with 11 bases aligning to TRBD1. CDR1 is SGHRS, CDR2 YFSETQ, per germline. The CDR3 is 16 residues long. Trimming took 3 bases from V and 5 from J; bases not matched to a gene: 9. CDR3 loop: CASSSRTGGKRETQYF. The DNA for the CDR3 is TGCGCCAGCAGCTCCCGGACAGGGGGCAAGCGGGAGACCCAGTACTTC.

The chain employs TRBV7-8 and TRBJ2-3, with D maybe TRBD1 (5 bases). Per the germline V gene, CDR1 is SGHVS and CDR2 is FQNEAQ. The CDR3 consists of 16 residues. With 3 bases removed from V and 2 bases from J, the gap between germline ends came to 15 bases. CDR3 amino acids: CASSLGQGLHTDTQYF. The CDR3 region has the DNA TGTGCCAGCAGCTTGGGGCAGGGCTTACACACAGATACGCAGTATTTT.

The chain combines TRBV5-1 with TRBJ1-1; D remains ambiguous. Between the trimmed V and J ends, which lost 0 bases and 1 base, there was a span of 10 bases. The CDR3 contains 15 residues. The germline V gene encodes CDR1 SGHRS and CDR2 YFSETQ. The DNA for the CDR3 is TGCGCCAGCAGCTTGGAGTGGCGGCAGAACACTGAAGCTTTCTTT. It encodes CASSLEWRQNTEAFF.

This clonotype was observed a few times. The chain employs TRBV5-1 and TRBJ2-7; D might be TRBD1 or TRBD2, each matching 5 bases. The CDR3 is made up of 14 amino acids. CDR1 is SGHRS and CDR2 is YFSETQ in the germline V gene. With 4 bases removed from V and 6 bases from J, the gap between germline ends came to 17 bases. The CDR3 DNA reads TGCGCCAGCAGCCCCACCGGGACGGAAGGCGAGCAGTACTTC. This gives the protein CASSPTGTEGEQYF.

This clonotype was detected a few times. The chain joins TRBV20-1 to TRBJ2-2; TRBD1 aligns across 7 bases. There are 14 residues in the CDR3. The junction had 4 bases not matched to a gene; V was cut back by 0 bases and J by 6 bases. Germline assignment: CDR1 DFQATT and CDR2 SNEGSKA (reference sequence). This CDR3 is CSARDPQGAGELFF. As DNA, the CDR3 is TGCAGTGCTAGAGACCCGCAGGGGGCCGGGGAGCTGTTTTTT.

This clonotype was counted ten times or more. The chain carries TRBV29-1 and TRBJ2-3; the D gene is possibly TRBD2 (7 bases). V lost 0 bases, J lost 2 bases, and 12 bases lay in between. From germline, CDR1 is SQVTM and CDR2 ANQGSEA. The CDR3 consists of 15 residues. CDR3 sequence reads: CSVEEGGANTDTQYF. CDR3 DNA sequence: TGCAGCGTTGAAGAGGGGGGGGCCAACACAGATACGCAGTATTTT.

This clonotype occurred a few times. The chain is built from TRBV20-1 and TRBJ2-7; possibly TRBD2 for D (5 bases). Between the trimmed V and J ends, which lost 0 bases and 0 bases, there was a span of 9 bases. Germline V gives CDR1 DFQATT, CDR2 SNEGSKA (reference sequence). The CDR3 has 14 residues. This chain's CDR3 is CSARDGLASYEQYF. In nucleotides, the CDR3 is TGCAGTGCTAGAGATGGACTCGCCTCCTACGAGCAGTACTTC.

The CDR3 loop is CASSTLWDGAPNTGELFF. Here the CDR3 DNA reads TGTGCCAGCAGTACTCTTTGGGACGGAGCCCCGAACACCGGGGAGCTGTTTTTT. The genes are TRBV27 and TRBJ2-2; perhaps D is TRBD1 or TRBD2 (5 bases each). The germline V gene has CDR1 MNHEY and CDR2 SMNVEV (reference sequence). The CDR3 has 18 amino acids. Trimming stripped 5 bases from V and 0 bases from J, with 19 bases between.

The CDR3, as DNA: TGTGCCAGCGATACAGGTTCCAACACAGATACGCAGTATTTT. Protein sequence: CASDTGSNTDTQYF. The chain joins TRBV25-1 to TRBJ2-3; D perhaps matches TRBD1 (5 bases). Looked up from germline, CDR1 is MGHDK and CDR2 is SYGVNS. This CDR3 spans 14 amino acids. Trimming left V 8 bases short and J 2 bases short, with 14 bases between. Together with reference TRBV25-1 and TRBJ2-3, the CDR3 gives the full variable domain: EADIYQTPRYLVIGTGKKITLECSQTMGHDKMYWYQQDPGMELHLIHYSYGVNSTEKGDLSSESTVSRIRTEHFPLTLESARPSHTSQYLCASDTGSNTDTQYFGPGTRLTVL.

This clonotype came up a few times. This rearrangement joins TRBV7-9 to TRBJ2-1, with D maybe TRBD2 (5 bases). CDR1 is SEHNR, CDR2 FQNEAQ, per germline (reference sequence). The CDR3 contains 13 residues. V was cut by 2 bases and J by 6 bases, with 8 bases left in between. This CDR3 reads CASSLRAGNEQFF. The CDR3 bases are TGTGCCAGCAGCTTAAGGGCGGGCAATGAGCAGTTCTTC. The full variable domain, in which reference TRBV7-9 and TRBJ2-1 provide the parts outside the CDR3, is DTGVSQNPRHKITKRGQNVTFRCDPISEHNRLYWYRQTLGQGPEFLTYFQNEAQLEKSRLLSDRFSAERPKGSFSTLEIQRTEQGDSAMYLCASSLRAGNEQFFGPGTRLTVL.

This sequence joins TRBV29-1 and TRBJ2-7; 7 bases match TRBD2. Germline V CDR1 and CDR2: SQVTM, ANQGSEA. This CDR3 contains 13 residues. V shed 6 bases and J 5 bases; nucleotides not matched to a gene: 10. CDR3 DNA sequence: TGCAGCGTGAGGGAGGGTGTGAGAAACGAGCAGTACTTC. This codes for CSVREGVRNEQYF.

This clonotype turned up a few times. This sequence joins TRBV4-2 and TRBJ2-1; no firm D call. Germline-derived CDR1 and CDR2 are LGHNA and YNFKEQ. The CDR3 covers 16 residues. V was clipped by 0 bases and J by 3 bases, with 12 bases between them. The CDR3 sequence is CASSQDIRVSYNEQFF. The DNA of the CDR3 is TGTGCCAGCAGCCAAGATATTAGGGTAAGCTACAATGAGCAGTTCTTC.

The gene calls are TRBV11-3 and TRBJ2-5; 8 nucleotides match TRBD1. J lost 5 bases, V lost 5 bases, and 7 bases had no gene match. The CDR3 is made up of 14 amino acids. Germline V gene data show CDR1 as SGHNT and CDR2 as YENEEA. The CDR3 spells CASSHGQGSETQYF. The DNA for the CDR3 is TGTGCCAGCAGCCACGGACAGGGATCGGAGACCCAGTACTTC.

This clonotype has just a few counts. The DNA of the CDR3 is TGTGCCAGCAGCTCCGGTGGGACAGAAGAGACCCAGTACTTC. Translation gives CASSSGGTEETQYF. V and J are TRBV5-4 and TRBJ2-5, with 7 bases aligning to TRBD1. The CDR3 is made up of 14 amino acids. The germline gives CDR1 SGHNT, CDR2 YYREEE (reference sequence). J gave up 3 bases and V 3 bases, and 5 bases lay outside the gene matches. Based on the CDR3 plus reference TRBV5-4 and TRBJ2-5, the full variable domain is ETGVTQSPTHLIKTRGQQVTLRCSSQSGHNTVSWYQQALGQGPQFIFQYYREEENGRGNFPPRFSGLQFPNYSSELNVNALELDDSALYLCASSSGGTEETQYFGPGTRLLVL.

V and J are TRBV3-1 and TRBJ2-1; D gene unclear. This CDR3 region has 13 residues. Trimming took 3 bases from V and 3 from J, leaving 6 bases between them. In germline, CDR1 is LGHDT, CDR2 YNNKEL (reference sequence). CDR3 in amino acids: CASSQPYYNEQFF. The CDR3 DNA reads as TGTGCCAGCAGCCAGCCCTACTACAATGAGCAGTTCTTC.

This clonotype was counted only a few times. V and J are TRBV19 and TRBJ1-5; no clear D. V was pared by 0 bases and J by 3 bases, with 12 bases between. CDR1 LNHDA and CDR2 SQIVND come from the germline V gene (reference sequence). This CDR3 comprises 16 residues. Here the CDR3 reads CASSIEAGRINQPQHF. For the CDR3, the DNA is TGTGCCAGTAGTATAGAGGCCGGACGGATCAATCAGCCCCAGCATTTT.

V is TRBV14 and J is TRBJ1-2, with D maybe TRBD1 (5 bases). V shed 0 bases and J shed 1 base, with 12 bases lying between them. Germline V gene lookup returns CDR1 SGHDN and CDR2 FVKESK. The CDR3 extends over 16 amino acids. CDR3 region: CASSQDWGRHNYGYTF. CDR3 bases: TGTGCCAGCAGCCAAGATTGGGGCAGGCATAACTATGGCTACACCTTC. Supplemented by reference TRBV14 and TRBJ1-2, the full variable domain reads EAGVTQFPSHSVIEKGQTVTLRCDPISGHDNLYWYRRVMGKEIKFLLHFVKESKQDESGMPNNRFLAERTGGTYSTLKVQPAELEDSGVYFCASSQDWGRHNYGYTFGSGTRLTVV.

The J gene is TRBJ2-1, the V gene TRBV29-1, with TRBD2 matching over 11 bases. The V segment lost 4 bases and the J segment 0 bases; nucleotides outside the gene matches: 14. The CDR3 contains 19 residues. Germline V CDR1 and CDR2: SQVTM, ANQGSEA. The CDR3 DNA is TGCAGCGTTGCTCCCATTCTAGCGGGAGGCCCCAGCTCCTACAATGAGCAGTTCTTC. It codes for CSVAPILAGGPSSYNEQFF.

This clonotype showed up just a few times. The chain joins TRBV2 to TRBJ2-2; TRBD1 matches 12 bases. CDR3 length: 14 amino acids. The V segment lost 10 bases and the J segment 8 bases; nucleotides outside the gene matches: 8. The germline gives CDR1 SNHLY, CDR2 FYNNEI. This chain's CDR3 is CATQGQGARGELFF. CDR3 sequence (DNA): TGTGCCACCCAGGGACAGGGGGCGAGAGGGGAGCTGTTTTTT.

This clonotype appeared once. This chain uses TRBV5-6 with TRBJ2-1; D remains ambiguous. V lost 1 base, J lost 6 bases, and 14 bases lay in between. Germline values: CDR1 SGHDT, CDR2 YYEEEE. The CDR3 covers 15 residues. The DNA of the CDR3 is TGTGCCAGCAGCTTGATCTTCGGCGGACCCAATGAGCAGTTCTTC. This codes for CASSLIFGGPNEQFF.

The rearrangement uses TRBV27 and TRBJ2-7, with D possibly TRBD1 on 6 matching bases. The CDR3 consists of 14 residues. V lost 6 bases and J lost 6, with 18 bases in between. Germline-derived CDR1 and CDR2 are MNHEY and SMNVEV (reference sequence). This CDR3 reads CASSRLQGLTEQYF. In DNA, the CDR3 is TGTGCCAGCAGCCGACTACAGGGTCTTACCGAGCAGTACTTC.

The rearrangement links TRBV7-3 to TRBJ2-1; 7 nucleotides agree with TRBD1. The CDR3 is made up of 14 amino acids. Per germline, CDR1 SGHTA and CDR2 FQGTGA. Trimming took 8 bases from V and 6 from J; bases not matched to a gene: 10. The CDR3 here is CASAEGAGLNEQFF. The CDR3 nucleotides are TGTGCCAGCGCCGAGGGGGCAGGGCTCAATGAGCAGTTCTTC.

The chain employs TRBV7-2 and TRBJ1-5; 7 bases line up with TRBD1. Germline values: CDR1 SGHTA, CDR2 FQGNSA. V gave up 6 bases and J gave up 3 bases; unmatched junction bases: 5. This CDR3 has 14 residues. The CDR3 nucleotides are TGTGCCAGCAGACCAGGGGGACCCAATCAGCCCCAGCATTTT. The encoded protein is CASRPGGPNQPQHF.

The CDR3 DNA sequence: TGTGCCAGCAGCTTAGGGAAACTCCACTCCTACAATGAGCAGTTCTTC. Residues: CASSLGKLHSYNEQFF. V and J are TRBV11-2 and TRBJ2-1; D unclear. Germline values: CDR1 SGHAT, CDR2 FQNNGV. The CDR3 runs 16 residues. Trimming removed 1 base at V and 0 bases at J, with 10 bases between.

The V and J genes are TRBV4-1 and TRBJ2-3; 14 bases are shared with TRBD2. J lost 7 bases, V lost 4 bases, and 4 bases had no gene match. The germline gives CDR1 MGHRA, CDR2 YSYEKL. The CDR3 length is 15 residues. The DNA for the CDR3 is TGCGCCAGCAGCCTTGGACTAGCGGGAGGTTATACGCAGTATTTT. Translation gives CASSLGLAGGYTQYF.

The V call is TRBV29-1, the J call TRBJ2-1, with TRBD2 identical over 8 bases. The germline V gene has CDR1 SQVTM and CDR2 ANQGSEA. The CDR3 contains 14 residues. J was trimmed by 0 bases and V by 4 bases; bases with no gene match: 2. The CDR3 reads CSVAGGGSYNEQFF. CDR3 sequence (DNA): TGCAGCGTTGCGGGGGGGGGCTCCTACAATGAGCAGTTCTTC.